Following are 9 T cell receptor beta chains from one sample sequenced in a study of tissue T cells after allogeneic stem cell transplantation. Profiled with immunoSEQ multiplex PCR; TCRdb holds only in-frame clones, not every one. The repertoire holds some 1,700 clones, with approximately 51% as singletons. Time point indicated: mouse harvest day 14 after allogeneic transplant. The graft held 10^6 splenic CD5+ T cells and 10^7 T-cell-depleted bone marrow cells. The sequenced sample consisted of gut tissue. These receptors were obtained from a female BALB/c mouse given C57BL/6 T cells with graft-versus-host disease after an allogeneic hematopoietic cell transplant.

This clone was seen a handful of times. Any gene name here is a mouse gene name. With the read ending 1 residue before the CDR3 end, the germline J gene is used to fill in that end. The J gene is TRBJ2-4, the V gene TRBV26; no clear D. Trimming removed 4 bases at V and 2 bases at J, with 7 bases between. Germline assignment: CDR1 KGHPV and CDR2 FQNQEV (reference sequence). The CDR3 runs 13 residues. CDR3 bases read: TGTGCCAGCAGTCCCCTGTATCAAAACACCTTGTAC. This gives the protein CASSPLYQNTLY. In full, the CDR3 reads CASSPLYQNTLYF.

A note on this clone: Genes here carry mouse names. The read falls 1 residue short of the CDR3 end, and the missing part is taken from the germline J gene. V and J are TRBV5 and TRBJ2-7; D remains ambiguous. Germline V CDR1 and CDR2: LGHNA, YNLKQL (reference sequence). The CDR3 runs 15 residues. V dropped 1 base and J dropped 0 bases, with 10 bases sitting between them. The CDR3 region is CASSQAVRSSYEQYF. CDR3 DNA, as far as it was read: TGTGCCAGCAGCCAAGCAGTCAGGAGCTCCTATGAACAGTAC.

This clone was seen only a few times. Gene and germline names: mouse. The read halts 1 residue ahead of the CDR3 end, with the missing end drawn from the germline J gene. This chain uses TRBV5 with TRBJ2-4; tentative D call: TRBD2 (5 bases). Germline-derived CDR1 and CDR2 are LGHNA and YNLKQL (reference sequence). V was trimmed by 0 bases and J by 0 bases, leaving 10 bases between them. The CDR3 loop spans 16 amino acids. CDR3 amino acids: CASSQDWAGSQNTLYF. The sequenced CDR3 bases are TGTGCCAGCAGCCAAGACTGGGCGGGAAGTCAAAACACCTTGTAC.

This clone appeared a few times. The gene symbols are mouse symbols. The read stops 1 residue short of the end of the CDR3; the missing end is completed from the germline J gene. The gene calls are TRBV20 and TRBJ1-1, with a weak D call TRBD1 (5 bases). CDR1 GFQATS and CDR2 STVNSAI come from the germline V gene. The V gene lost 0 bases and the J gene lost 2 bases, with 7 bases spanning the gap. CDR3 length: 13 residues. CDR3 amino acids: CGAREGHNTEVFF. The part of the CDR3 DNA that was read is TGTGGTGCTAGGGAAGGACACAACACAGAAGTCTTC.

This clone has a single count. Mouse names are used for the genes. The part of the CDR3 DNA that was read is TGCTCCAGCAGCCTCTGGGGGGGTGCTGAGCAGTTC. It specifies CSSSLWGGAEQF. The whole CDR3 protein reads CSSSLWGGAEQFF. V usage is TRBV23 and J usage is TRBJ2-1; TRBD2 is the table's D call and was not checked against the DNA. The CDR3 end is not reached by the read, which stops 1 residue before it; the germline J gene fills it in. The CDR3 has 13 residues. Germline-derived CDR1 and CDR2 are KGHTA and FQNQQP.

Remarks on this clone: The gene names here belong to mouse. The CDR3 end falls 1 residue outside the read, so it is completed with the germline J gene. The chain uses TRBV3 and TRBJ2-1; no definite D call. V lost 4 bases, J lost 7 bases, and 8 bases lay in between. The CDR3 is made up of 12 amino acids. CDR1 is SNHLY, CDR2 FYNGKV, per germline (reference sequence). CDR3 DNA, as far as it was read: TGTGCCAGCAGCTCCTCGGAGGCTGAGCAGTTC. Amino acids: CASSSSEAEQF. The whole CDR3 protein is CASSSSEAEQFF. The variable domain in full, completed from reference TRBV3 and TRBJ2-1, reads GPKVLQIPSHQIIDMGQMVTLNCDPVSNHLYFYWYKQILGQQMEFLVNFYNGKVMEKSKLFKDQFSVERPDGSYFTLKIQPTALEDSAVYFCASSSSEAEQFFGPGTRLTVL.

Details on this clone: Genes and germline are mouse. The CDR3 end is not reached by the read, which stops 1 residue before it; the germline J gene fills it in. The chain recombines TRBV15 with TRBJ2-7; 11 nucleotides agree with TRBD2. The CDR3 sequence is 15 residues long. With V trimmed by 6 bases and J by 5 bases, 9 bases remained unmatched. In germline, CDR1 is SGHND, CDR2 FRSKSL. The part of the CDR3 DNA that was read is TGTGCCAGCAGCCGGGACTGGGGGCCCGCGGATGAACAGTAC. This encodes CASSRDWGPADEQY. The complete CDR3 protein is CASSRDWGPADEQYF.

To note about this clone: Mouse gene names and germline throughout. The missing CDR3 end, 1 residue past where the read stops, is filled in from the germline J gene. The V call is TRBV13-3, the J call TRBJ2-7, with D possibly TRBD1 on 5 matching bases. CDR1 is NNHDY, CDR2 SYVADS, per germline. V lost 3 bases and J 6 bases, leaving 7 bases between the germline ends. The CDR3 is 11 amino acids. The CDR3 spells CASSGTIEQYF. CDR3 DNA (partial): TGTGCCAGCAGTGGGACAATTGAACAGTAC.

On this clone: Germline and genes here are mouse. The read terminates 1 residue ahead of where the CDR3 ends, so the germline J gene completes it. The V and J genes are TRBV2 and TRBJ1-6; weak D call: TRBD1 (6 bases). TRBJ1-6 is an open reading frame whose function is uncertain. In germline, CDR1 is LGHNA, CDR2 YSYQKL. V lost 5 bases and J 9 bases, leaving 8 bases between the germline ends. The CDR3 consists of 12 residues. Partial CDR3 DNA: TGTGCCAGCAGCATCAGGGGTTCGCCCCTCTAC. Its protein product is CASSIRGSPLY. The entire CDR3 protein is CASSIRGSPLYF.